This T cell receptor beta chain was recorded in a study of cytomegalovirus exposure and HLA in healthy donors. Study in general: Sequencing of 180 million or so T cells in an earlier analysis found 100 million to 140 million unique TCR beta sequences.

A word on this clone: Its antigen remains unknown.

PCR primers comprised 60 Vbeta and 13 Jbeta primers. Only in-frame clones appear in the TCRdb table, and some are missing; sequencing was by immunoSEQ multiplex PCR. The sample records 55,000 to 80,000 clones, 75% being singletons. General observations from the study: In a later analysis, most CMV-associated TCR beta chains appeared HLA-restricted. Cytomegalovirus status was reportedly diagnosed by the classifier with high sensitivity and specificity.

The CDR3 runs to 15 residues. V was clipped by 7 bases and J by 2 bases, with 14 bases between them. Germline CDR1 MNHEY, CDR2 SVGAGI. The sequenced material came from PBMCs. This sequence was found in a man between 65 and 85 years old in good health and CMV-seronegative. This chain joins TRBV6-5 and TRBJ2-2, with D possibly being TRBD1 (6 bases). CDR3 region: CASTLRGTNTGELFF. Here the CDR3 DNA reads TGTGCCAGCACCTTGAGGGGGACCAACACCGGGGAGCTGTTTTTT.